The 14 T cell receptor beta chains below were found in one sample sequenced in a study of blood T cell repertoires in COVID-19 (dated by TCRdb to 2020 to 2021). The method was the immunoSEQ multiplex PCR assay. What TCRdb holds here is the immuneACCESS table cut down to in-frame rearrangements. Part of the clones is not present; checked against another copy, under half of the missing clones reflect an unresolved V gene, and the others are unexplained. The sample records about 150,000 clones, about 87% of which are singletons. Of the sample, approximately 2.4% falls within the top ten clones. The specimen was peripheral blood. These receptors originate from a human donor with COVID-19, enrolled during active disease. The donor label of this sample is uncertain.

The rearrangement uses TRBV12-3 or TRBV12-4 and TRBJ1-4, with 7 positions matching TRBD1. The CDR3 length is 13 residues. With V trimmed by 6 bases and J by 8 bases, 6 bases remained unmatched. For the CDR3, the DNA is TGTGCCAGCAGCCGACAGGGTGAAGAAAAACTGTTTTTT. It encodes CASSRQGEEKLFF.

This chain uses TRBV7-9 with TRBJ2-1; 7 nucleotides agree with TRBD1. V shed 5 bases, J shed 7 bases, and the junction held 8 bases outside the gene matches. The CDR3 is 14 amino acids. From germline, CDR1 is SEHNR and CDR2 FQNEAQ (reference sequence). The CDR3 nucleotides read TGTGCCAGCAGCACCGCAGACAGGGTAAATGAGCAGTTCTTC. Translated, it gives CASSTADRVNEQFF.

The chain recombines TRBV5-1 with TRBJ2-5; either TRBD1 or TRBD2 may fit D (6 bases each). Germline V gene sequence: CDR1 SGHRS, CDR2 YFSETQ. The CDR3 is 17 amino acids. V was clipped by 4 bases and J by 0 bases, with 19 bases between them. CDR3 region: CASSLGGSGEHQETQYF. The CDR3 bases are TGCGCCAGCAGCCTGGGGGGCTCGGGGGAACACCAAGAGACCCAGTACTTC.

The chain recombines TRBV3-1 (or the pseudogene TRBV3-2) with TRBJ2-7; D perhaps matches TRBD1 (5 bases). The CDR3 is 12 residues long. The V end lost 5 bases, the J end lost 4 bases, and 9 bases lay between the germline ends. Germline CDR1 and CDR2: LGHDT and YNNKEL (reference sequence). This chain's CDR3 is CASSETDYEQYF. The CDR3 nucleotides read TGTGCCAGCAGCGAGACAGATTACGAGCAGTACTTC.

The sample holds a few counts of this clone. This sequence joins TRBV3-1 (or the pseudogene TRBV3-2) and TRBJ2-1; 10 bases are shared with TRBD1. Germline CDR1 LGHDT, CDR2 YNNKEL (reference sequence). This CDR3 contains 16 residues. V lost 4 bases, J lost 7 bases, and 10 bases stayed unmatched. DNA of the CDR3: TGTGCCAGCAGCCTCGGTCTGGGACAGGGGACGAATGAGCAGTTCTTC. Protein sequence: CASSLGLGQGTNEQFF.

In nucleotides, the CDR3 is TGTGCCAGCAGCTTAGCCCCGACAGTGTTGGGGCAGTATTTT. Protein sequence: CASSLAPTVLGQYF. The chain uses TRBV7-9 and TRBJ2-3; D perhaps matches TRBD1 (5 bases). CDR1 is SEHNR and CDR2 is FQNEAQ in the germline V gene (reference sequence). CDR3 length: 14 residues. Trimming left V 0 bases short and J 11 bases short, with 15 bases between.

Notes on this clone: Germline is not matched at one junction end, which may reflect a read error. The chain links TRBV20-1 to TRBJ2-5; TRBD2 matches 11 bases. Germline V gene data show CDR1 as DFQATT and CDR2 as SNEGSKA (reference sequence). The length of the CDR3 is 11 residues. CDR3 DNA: TGCAGTGCCCTCGGGGCTAGCGGGGGGCACTTC. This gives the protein CSALGASGGHF.

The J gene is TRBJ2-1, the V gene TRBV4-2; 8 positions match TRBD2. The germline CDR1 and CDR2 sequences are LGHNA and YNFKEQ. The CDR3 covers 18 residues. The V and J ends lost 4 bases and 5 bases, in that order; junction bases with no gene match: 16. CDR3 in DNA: TGTGCCAGCAGCCTCTTAAGGGGAGCGGGAGTTGGGGACAATGAGCAGTTCTTC. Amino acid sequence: CASSLLRGAGVGDNEQFF.

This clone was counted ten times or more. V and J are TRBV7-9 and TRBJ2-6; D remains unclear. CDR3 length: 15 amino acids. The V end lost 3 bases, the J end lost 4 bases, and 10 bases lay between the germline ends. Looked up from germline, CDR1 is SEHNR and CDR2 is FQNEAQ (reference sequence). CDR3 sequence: CASSFNEVGANVLTF. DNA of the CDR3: TGTGCCAGCAGCTTCAATGAGGTCGGGGCCAACGTCCTGACTTTC.

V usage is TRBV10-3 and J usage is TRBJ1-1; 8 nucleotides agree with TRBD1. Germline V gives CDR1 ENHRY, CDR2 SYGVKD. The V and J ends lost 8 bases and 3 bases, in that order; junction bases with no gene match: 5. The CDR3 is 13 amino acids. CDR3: CAILGQGDTEAFF. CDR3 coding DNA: TGTGCCATCTTAGGACAGGGTGACACTGAAGCTTTCTTT.

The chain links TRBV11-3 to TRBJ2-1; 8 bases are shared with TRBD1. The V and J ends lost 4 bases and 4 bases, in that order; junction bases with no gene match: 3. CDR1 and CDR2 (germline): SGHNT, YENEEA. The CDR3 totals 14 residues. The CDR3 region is CASSSTGAYNEQFF. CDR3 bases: TGTGCCAGCAGCTCGACAGGGGCTTACAATGAGCAGTTCTTC.

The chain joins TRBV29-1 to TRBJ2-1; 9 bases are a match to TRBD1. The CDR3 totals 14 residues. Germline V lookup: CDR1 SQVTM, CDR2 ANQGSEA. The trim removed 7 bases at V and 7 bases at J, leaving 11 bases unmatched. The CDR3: CSAPDRGFSNEQFF. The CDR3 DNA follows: TGCAGCGCCCCGGACAGGGGTTTCTCTAATGAGCAGTTCTTC.

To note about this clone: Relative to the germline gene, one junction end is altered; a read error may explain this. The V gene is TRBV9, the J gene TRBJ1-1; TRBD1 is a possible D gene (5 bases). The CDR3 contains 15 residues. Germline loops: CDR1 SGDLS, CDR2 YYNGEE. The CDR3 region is CASSMTTETNIEAFF. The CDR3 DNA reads TGTGCCAGCAGCATGACGACAGAAACCAACATTGAAGCTTTCTTT. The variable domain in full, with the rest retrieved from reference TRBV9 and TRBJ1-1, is DSGVTQTPKHLITATGQRVTLRCSPRSGDLSVYWYQQSLDQGLQFLIQYYNGEERAKGNILERFSAQQFPDLHSELNLSSLELGDSALYFCASSMTTETNIEAFFGQGTRLTVV.

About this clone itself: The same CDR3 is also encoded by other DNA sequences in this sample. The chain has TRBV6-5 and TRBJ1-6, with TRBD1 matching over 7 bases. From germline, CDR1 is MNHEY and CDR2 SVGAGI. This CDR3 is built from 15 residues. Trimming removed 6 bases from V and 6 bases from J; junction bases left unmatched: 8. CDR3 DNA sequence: TGTGCCAGCAGCCTACGTCAGGGGGGTAATTCACCCCTCCACTTT. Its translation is CASSLRQGGNSPLHF.